This record concerns one T cell receptor (beta chain) sequence. Antigen specificity is unknown. TCRdb analysed the RT-PCR reads with MiXCR anew, one entry per CDR3 protein. The sample has hundreds of thousands of distinct CDR3 sequences; approximately 14% are singletons. This sample is part of a study of response to subunit inactivated influenza vaccine. Regarding the study as a whole: There was a suggestion from the authors that each seasonal influenza vaccination recruits few new T cells.

The CDR3 is 13 amino acids. The germline CDR1 and CDR2 sequences are ENHRY and SYGVKD. V was clipped by 7 bases and J by 7 bases; unmatched bases: 7. The sample here was PBMCs from blood, taken 14 days before vaccination. The gene calls are TRBV10-3 and TRBJ2-1; 7 positions agree with TRBD2. The TCR was taken from a man aged 45-60 years who received an inactivated influenza vaccine. This CDR3 is CAITMGGGNEQFF. The CDR3 DNA follows: TGTGCCATCACCATGGGGGGGGGAAATGAGCAGTTCTTC.